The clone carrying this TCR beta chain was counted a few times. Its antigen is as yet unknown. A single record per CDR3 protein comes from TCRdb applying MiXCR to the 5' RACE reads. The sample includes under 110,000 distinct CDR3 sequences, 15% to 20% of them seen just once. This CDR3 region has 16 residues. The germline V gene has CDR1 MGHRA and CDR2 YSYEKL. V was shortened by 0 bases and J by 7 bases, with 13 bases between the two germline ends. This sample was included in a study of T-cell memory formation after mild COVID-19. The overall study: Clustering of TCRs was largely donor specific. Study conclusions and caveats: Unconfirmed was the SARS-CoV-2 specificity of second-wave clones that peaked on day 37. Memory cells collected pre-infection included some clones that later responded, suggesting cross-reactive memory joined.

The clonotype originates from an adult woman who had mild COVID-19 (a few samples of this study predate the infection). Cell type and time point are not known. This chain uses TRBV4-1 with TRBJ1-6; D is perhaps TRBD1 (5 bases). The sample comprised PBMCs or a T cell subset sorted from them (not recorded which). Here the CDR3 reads CASSQEPGGPNSPLHF. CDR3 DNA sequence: TGCGCCAGCAGCCAAGAGCCGGGGGGACCGAATTCACCCCTCCACTTT.